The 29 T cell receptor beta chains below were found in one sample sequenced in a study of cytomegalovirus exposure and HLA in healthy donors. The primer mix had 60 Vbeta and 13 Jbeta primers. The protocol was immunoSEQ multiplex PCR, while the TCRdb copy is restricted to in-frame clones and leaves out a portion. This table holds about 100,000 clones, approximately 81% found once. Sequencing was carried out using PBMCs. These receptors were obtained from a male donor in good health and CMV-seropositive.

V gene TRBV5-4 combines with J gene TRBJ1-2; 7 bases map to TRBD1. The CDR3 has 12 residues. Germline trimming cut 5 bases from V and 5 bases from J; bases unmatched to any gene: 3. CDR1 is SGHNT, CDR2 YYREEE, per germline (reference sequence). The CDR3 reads CASRDRVYGYTF. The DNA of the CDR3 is TGTGCCAGCAGAGACAGGGTGTATGGCTACACCTTC.

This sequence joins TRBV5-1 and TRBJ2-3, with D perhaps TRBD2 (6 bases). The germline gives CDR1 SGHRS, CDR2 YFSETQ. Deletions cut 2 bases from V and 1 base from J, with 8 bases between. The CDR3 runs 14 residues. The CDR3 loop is CASSLWGGTDTQYF. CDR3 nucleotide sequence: TGCGCCAGCAGCTTATGGGGGGGCACAGATACGCAGTATTTT.

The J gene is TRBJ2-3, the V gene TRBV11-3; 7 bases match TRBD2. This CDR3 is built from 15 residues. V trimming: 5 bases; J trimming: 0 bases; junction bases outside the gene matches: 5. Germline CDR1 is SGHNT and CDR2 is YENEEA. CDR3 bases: TGTGCCAGCAGCCAGACTAGCCTTAGCACAGATACGCAGTATTTT. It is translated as CASSQTSLSTDTQYF. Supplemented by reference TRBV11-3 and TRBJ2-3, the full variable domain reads EAGVVQSPRYKIIEKKQPVAFWCNPISGHNTLYWYLQNLGQGPELLIRYENEEAVDDSQLPKDRFSAERLKGVDSTLKIQPAELGDSAVYLCASSQTSLSTDTQYFGPGTRLTVL.

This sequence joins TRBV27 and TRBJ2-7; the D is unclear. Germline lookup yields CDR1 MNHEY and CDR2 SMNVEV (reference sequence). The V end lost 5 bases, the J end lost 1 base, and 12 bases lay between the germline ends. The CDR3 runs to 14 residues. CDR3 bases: TGTGCCAGCAGTCCCTACCGCGGATCCTACGAGCAGTACTTC. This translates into CASSPYRGSYEQYF.

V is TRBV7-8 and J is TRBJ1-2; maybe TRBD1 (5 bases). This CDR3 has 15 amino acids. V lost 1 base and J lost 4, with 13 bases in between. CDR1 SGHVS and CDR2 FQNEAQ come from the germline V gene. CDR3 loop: CASSLVGGGIYGYTF. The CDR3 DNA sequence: TGTGCCAGCAGCTTAGTCGGGGGTGGCATCTATGGCTACACCTTC.

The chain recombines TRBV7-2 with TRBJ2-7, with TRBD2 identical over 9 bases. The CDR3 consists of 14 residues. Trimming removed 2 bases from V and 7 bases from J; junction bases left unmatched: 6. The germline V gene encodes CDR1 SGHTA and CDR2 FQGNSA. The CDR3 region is CASSLLAGPPEQYF. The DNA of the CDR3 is TGTGCCAGCAGCTTACTAGCGGGGCCCCCGGAGCAGTACTTC.

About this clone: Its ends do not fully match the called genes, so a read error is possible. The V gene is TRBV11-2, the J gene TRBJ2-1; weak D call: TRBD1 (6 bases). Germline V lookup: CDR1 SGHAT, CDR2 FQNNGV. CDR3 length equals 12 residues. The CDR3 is CASSLYGRGSLF. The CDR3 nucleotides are TGTGCCAGCAGCTTATACGGCAGGGGTTCGCTCTTC.

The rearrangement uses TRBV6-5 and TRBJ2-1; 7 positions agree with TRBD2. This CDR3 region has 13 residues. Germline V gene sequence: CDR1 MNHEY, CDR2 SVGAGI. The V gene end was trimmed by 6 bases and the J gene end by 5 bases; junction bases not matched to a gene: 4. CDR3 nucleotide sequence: TGTGCCAGCAGGCCGGGGGGTGACAATGAGCAGTTCTTC. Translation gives CASRPGGDNEQFF.

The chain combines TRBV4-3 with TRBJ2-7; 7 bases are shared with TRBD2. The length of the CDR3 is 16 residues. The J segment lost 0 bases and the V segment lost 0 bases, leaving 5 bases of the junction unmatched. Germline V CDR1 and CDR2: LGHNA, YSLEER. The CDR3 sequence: CASSQDTRGGSYEQYF. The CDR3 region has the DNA TGCGCCAGCAGCCAAGATACCCGCGGGGGCTCCTACGAGCAGTACTTC.

For the CDR3, the DNA is TGCGCCAGCAGCCAAGATATTCAGGGTATGGGACAAGCCTCACCCCTCCACTTT. Translating gives CASSQDIQGMGQASPLHF. This chain uses TRBV4-1 with TRBJ1-6, with TRBD1 as a possible D gene (6 bases). Trimming stripped 0 bases from V and 10 bases from J, with 22 bases between. CDR3 length equals 18 residues. Germline loops: CDR1 MGHRA, CDR2 YSYEKL.

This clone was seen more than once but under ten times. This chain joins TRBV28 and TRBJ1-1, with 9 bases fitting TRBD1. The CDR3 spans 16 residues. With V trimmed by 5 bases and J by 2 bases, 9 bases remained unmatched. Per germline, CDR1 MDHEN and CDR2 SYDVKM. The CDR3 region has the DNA TGTGCCAGCAGTGCCACAGGGGGCAACTTCAACACTGAAGCTTTCTTT. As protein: CASSATGGNFNTEAFF.

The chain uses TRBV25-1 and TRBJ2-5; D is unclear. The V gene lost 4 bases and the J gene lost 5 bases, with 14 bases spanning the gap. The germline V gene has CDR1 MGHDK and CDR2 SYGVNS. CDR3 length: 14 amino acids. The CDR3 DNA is TGTGCCAGCAGTGTCCCTCGCGGCATCGAGACCCAGTACTTC. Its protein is CASSVPRGIETQYF.

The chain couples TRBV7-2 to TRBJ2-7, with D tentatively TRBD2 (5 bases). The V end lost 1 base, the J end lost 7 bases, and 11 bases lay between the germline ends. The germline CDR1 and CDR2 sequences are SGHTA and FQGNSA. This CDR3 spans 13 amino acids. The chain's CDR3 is CASSLETGNEQYF. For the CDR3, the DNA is TGTGCCAGCAGCTTAGAAACGGGAAATGAGCAGTACTTC.

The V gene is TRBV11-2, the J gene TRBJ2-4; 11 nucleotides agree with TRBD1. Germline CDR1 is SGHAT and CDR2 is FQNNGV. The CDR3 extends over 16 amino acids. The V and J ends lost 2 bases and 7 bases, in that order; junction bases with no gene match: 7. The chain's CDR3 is CASSLLRGQGANIQYF. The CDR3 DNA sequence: TGTGCCAGCAGCTTACTACGAGGACAGGGGGCTAACATTCAGTACTTC.

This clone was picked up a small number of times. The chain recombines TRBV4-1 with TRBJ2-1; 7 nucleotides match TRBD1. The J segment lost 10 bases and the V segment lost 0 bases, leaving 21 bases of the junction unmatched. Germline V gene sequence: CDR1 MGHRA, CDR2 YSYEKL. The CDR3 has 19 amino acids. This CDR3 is CASSQEDRVMGIGLREQFF. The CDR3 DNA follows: TGCGCCAGCAGCCAAGAAGACAGGGTAATGGGGATAGGCCTAAGGGAGCAGTTCTTC.

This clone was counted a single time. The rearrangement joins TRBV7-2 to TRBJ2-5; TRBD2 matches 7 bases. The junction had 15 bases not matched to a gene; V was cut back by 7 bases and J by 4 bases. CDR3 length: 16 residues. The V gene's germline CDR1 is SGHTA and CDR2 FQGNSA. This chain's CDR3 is CASKGTSDNMVETQYF. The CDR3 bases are TGTGCCAGCAAGGGAACTAGCGACAATATGGTAGAGACCCAGTACTTC.

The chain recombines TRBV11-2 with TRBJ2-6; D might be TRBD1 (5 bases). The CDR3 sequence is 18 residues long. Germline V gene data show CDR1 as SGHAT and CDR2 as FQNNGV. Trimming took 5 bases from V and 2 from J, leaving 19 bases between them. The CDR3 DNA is TGTGCCAGCAGCCTTAGTAGGGGCAGCCCCGCTGGGGCCAACGTCCTGACTTTC. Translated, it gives CASSLSRGSPAGANVLTF.

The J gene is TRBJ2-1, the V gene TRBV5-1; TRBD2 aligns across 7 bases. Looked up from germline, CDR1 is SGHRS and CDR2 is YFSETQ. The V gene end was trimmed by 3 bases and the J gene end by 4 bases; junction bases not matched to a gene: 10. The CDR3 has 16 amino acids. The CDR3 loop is CASSSTIAGKYNEQFF. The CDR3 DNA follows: TGCGCCAGCAGCTCCACCATAGCGGGCAAGTACAATGAGCAGTTCTTC.

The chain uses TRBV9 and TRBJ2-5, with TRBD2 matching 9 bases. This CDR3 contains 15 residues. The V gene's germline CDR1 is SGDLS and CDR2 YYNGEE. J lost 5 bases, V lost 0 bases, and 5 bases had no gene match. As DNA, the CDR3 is TGTGCCAGCAGCGTAGGTAGCGGGGGAGGTGAGACCCAGTACTTC. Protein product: CASSVGSGGGETQYF. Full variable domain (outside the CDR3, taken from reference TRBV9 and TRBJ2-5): DSGVTQTPKHLITATGQRVTLRCSPRSGDLSVYWYQQSLDQGLQFLIQYYNGEERAKGNILERFSAQQFPDLHSELNLSSLELGDSALYFCASSVGSGGGETQYFGPGTRLLVL.

The CDR3, as DNA: TGTGCCAGCAGCCCCCCTAGCGGGGGGACAGATACGCAGTATTTT. It specifies CASSPPSGGTDTQYF. The chain uses TRBV6-5 and TRBJ2-3, with 11 bases aligning to TRBD2. CDR1 and CDR2 (germline): MNHEY, SVGAGI. The CDR3 is 15 amino acids. The ends lost 6 bases at V and 3 bases at J; junction bases unmatched: 5.

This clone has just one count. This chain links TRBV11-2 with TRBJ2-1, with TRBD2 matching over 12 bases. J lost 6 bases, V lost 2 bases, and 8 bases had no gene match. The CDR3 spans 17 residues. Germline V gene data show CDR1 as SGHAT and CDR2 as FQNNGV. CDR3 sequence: CASSLLTTSGGLNEQFF. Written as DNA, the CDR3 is TGTGCCAGCAGCTTATTAACCACTAGCGGGGGGCTCAATGAGCAGTTCTTC.

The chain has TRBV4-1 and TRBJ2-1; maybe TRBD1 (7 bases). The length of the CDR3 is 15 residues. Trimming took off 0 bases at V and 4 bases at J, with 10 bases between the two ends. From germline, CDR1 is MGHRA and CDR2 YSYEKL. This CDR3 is CASSQDRGTYNEQFF. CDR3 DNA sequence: TGCGCCAGCAGCCAAGACAGGGGGACTTACAATGAGCAGTTCTTC.

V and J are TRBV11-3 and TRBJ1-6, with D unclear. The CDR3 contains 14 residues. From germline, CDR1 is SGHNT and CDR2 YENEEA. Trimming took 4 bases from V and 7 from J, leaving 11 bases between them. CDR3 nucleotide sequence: TGTGCCAGCAGCTCAGTCTCTAGAAATTCACCCCTCCACTTT. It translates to CASSSVSRNSPLHF.

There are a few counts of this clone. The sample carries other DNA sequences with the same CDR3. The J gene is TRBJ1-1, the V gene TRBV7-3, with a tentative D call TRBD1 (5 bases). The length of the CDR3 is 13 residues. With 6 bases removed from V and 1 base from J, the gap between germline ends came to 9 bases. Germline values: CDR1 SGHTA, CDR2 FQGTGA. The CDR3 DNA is TGTGCCAGCAGTTCACAGGAGAACACTGAAGCTTTCTTT. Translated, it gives CASSSQENTEAFF.

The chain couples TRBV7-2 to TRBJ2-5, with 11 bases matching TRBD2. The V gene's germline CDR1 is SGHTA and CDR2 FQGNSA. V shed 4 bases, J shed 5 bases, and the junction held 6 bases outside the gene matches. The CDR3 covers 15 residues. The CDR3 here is CASSSGTSGWETQYF. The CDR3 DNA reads TGTGCCAGCAGCTCTGGGACTAGCGGATGGGAGACCCAGTACTTC.

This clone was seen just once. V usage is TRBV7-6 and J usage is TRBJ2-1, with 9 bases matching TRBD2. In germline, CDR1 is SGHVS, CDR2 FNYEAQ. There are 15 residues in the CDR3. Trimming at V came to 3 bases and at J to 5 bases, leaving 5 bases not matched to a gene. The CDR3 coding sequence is TGTGCCAGCAGCTTTGGCGGGGGGGAGGACAATGAGCAGTTCTTC. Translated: CASSFGGGEDNEQFF.

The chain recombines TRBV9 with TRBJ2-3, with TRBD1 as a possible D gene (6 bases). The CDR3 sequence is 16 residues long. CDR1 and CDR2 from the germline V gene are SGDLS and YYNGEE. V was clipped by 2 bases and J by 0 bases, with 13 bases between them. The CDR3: CASSVTQGSSTDTQYF. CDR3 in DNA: TGTGCCAGCAGCGTCACACAGGGCTCTAGCACAGATACGCAGTATTTT.

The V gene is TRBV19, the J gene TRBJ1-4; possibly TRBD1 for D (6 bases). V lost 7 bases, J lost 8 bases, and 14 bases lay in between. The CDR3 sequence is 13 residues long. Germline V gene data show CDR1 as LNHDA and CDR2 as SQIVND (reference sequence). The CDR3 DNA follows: TGTGCCAGTAATGATGTGAGGGGGGAAAAACTGTTTTTT. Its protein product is CASNDVRGEKLFF.

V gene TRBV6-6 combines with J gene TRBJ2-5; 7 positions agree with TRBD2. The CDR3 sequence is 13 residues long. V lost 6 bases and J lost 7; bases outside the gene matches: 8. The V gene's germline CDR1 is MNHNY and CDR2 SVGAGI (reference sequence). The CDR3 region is CASSSGLEATQYF. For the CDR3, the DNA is TGTGCCAGCAGCTCAGGACTAGAGGCGACCCAGTACTTC.